This T cell receptor beta chain was observed in a study of cytomegalovirus exposure and HLA in healthy donors. 60 Vbeta and 13 Jbeta primers were used in PCR. As processed by the authors: As a later analysis found, there were 70 million to 80 million unique TCR beta chains, of which roughly 11 million were shared. Libraries were prepared by immunoSEQ multiplex PCR; TCRdb keeps only in-frame clonotypes and omits some of them. V and J calls and clone size are those listed in that table; D and trimming were worked out from the DNA. This table holds approximately 120,000 clones, roughly four fifths found once. Overall study findings and caveats: It was assumed in the presence/absence analyses that sequencing depth was roughly uniform across donors. Accounts indicate the classifier identified cytomegalovirus status with strong specificity and sensitivity.

About this clone: What it recognizes is unknown.

The CDR3 loop spans 11 amino acids. V was trimmed by 0 bases and J by 8 bases, leaving 4 bases between them. Germline V gives CDR1 SEHNR, CDR2 FQNEAQ (reference sequence). The chain links TRBV7-9 to TRBJ1-2; D is unresolved. The TCR sequence derives from a man between 18 and 35 years old in good health and CMV-seronegative. The sample consisted of PBMCs. CDR3 coding DNA: TGTGCCAGCAGCTTAGCCCAGGGCTACACCTTC. As protein: CASSLAQGYTF.